This T cell receptor (beta chain) was profiled in a study of blood T cell repertoires in COVID-19 (dated by TCRdb to 2020 to 2022). As for the study more broadly: Samples from collaborators originated in the United States, Italy and Spain and spanned both the acute and convalescent phases of COVID-19. A de-identified subject ID, COVID-19 status, age in years and sex were almost always included in the sample metadata. The prospective study material was composed of cDNA or gDNA derived from T cells, B-cell-depleted T cells, or PBMCs. The samples were drawn from two sources: the first 160 participants of the ongoing ImmuneRACE study, and 950 to 1,500 subjects contributed by 6 global collaborators. Where available, HLA class I and class II types were obtained from metadata supplied by the sample provider rather than from assay-based typing. Deeply sampled blood TCRbeta repertoires from subjects exposed to, actively infected with, or recovered from COVID-19 were included in the dataset. A freely available public database, intended as a resource for researchers studying the immune response to SARS-CoV-2, is where the repertoires were released. General study outcomes and caveats: The amount of clinical and demographic metadata varied by source and participant and was provided uncurated.

TCRbeta CDR3 regions were amplified from genomic DNA using the immunoSEQ Assay, a bias-controlled multiplex PCR. In the source study's methods: Nucleated cell counts per sample were estimated from amplification of reference gene primers within the assay. Sequence reads were collapsed and filtered to measure the absolute abundance of every unique TCRbeta CDR3 rearrangement. For each sample, productive Simpson clonality was calculated as the square root of Simpson's diversity index across productive rearrangements. In TCRdb, the immuneACCESS table is reduced to in-frame sequences with V and J assigned. These tables do not hold every clone; where another copy was compared, an unresolved V gene accounts for under half, and the others remain unexplained. V and J calls and clone size follow that table, whereas D and trimming were derived from the DNA. A total of 200,000 to 250,000 clones appear in this sample, roughly 80% of them only once. The top ten hold around 5.5% of the sample.

In its sample, this clone was seen a few times. What this receptor recognizes is not known. Per-base quality was not reported, and no clone a single base away is much larger than it. V sheds 4 bases and J sheds 5 bases, leaving 18 bases between their ends. The CDR3 runs 15 residues from the cysteine to the phenylalanine. The kept DNA is CDR3 alone, 45 bases in frame from the first base. The germline V gene specifies SGDLS as CDR1 and YYNGEE as CDR2. Samples from volunteer blood donors who had recovered from COVID-19 were contributed by a second Seattle source. Whole blood was collected in K2EDTA tubes by collaborating institutions according to the institutions' own protocols. For TCRbeta analysis, collaborator samples were shipped as frozen whole blood, as isolated PBMCs, or as DNA extracted from either sample type.

This receptor chain uses TRBV9 and TRBJ1-1, with no confident D gene call. Sample: peripheral blood. This TCR was sampled from a woman aged 60-75 years who had recovered from COVID-19. The CDR3 sequence is CASSPFERVWTEAFF. The base sequence is TGTGCCAGCAGCCCCTTCGAGAGGGTGTGGACTGAAGCTTTCTTT.